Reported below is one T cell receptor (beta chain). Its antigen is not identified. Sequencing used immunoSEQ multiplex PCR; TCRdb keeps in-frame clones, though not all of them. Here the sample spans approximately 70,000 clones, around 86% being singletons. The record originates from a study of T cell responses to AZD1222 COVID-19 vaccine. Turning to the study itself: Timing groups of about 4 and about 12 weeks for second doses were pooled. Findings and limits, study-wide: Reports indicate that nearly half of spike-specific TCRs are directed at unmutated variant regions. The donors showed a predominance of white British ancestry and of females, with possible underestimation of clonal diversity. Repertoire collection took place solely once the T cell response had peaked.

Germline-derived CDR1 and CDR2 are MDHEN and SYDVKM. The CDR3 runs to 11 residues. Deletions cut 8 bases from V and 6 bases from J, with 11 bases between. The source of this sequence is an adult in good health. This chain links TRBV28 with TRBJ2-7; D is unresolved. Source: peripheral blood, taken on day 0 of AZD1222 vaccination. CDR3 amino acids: CASSPDGEQYF. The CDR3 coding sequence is TGTGCCAGCTCCCCTGACGGCGAGCAGTACTTC.